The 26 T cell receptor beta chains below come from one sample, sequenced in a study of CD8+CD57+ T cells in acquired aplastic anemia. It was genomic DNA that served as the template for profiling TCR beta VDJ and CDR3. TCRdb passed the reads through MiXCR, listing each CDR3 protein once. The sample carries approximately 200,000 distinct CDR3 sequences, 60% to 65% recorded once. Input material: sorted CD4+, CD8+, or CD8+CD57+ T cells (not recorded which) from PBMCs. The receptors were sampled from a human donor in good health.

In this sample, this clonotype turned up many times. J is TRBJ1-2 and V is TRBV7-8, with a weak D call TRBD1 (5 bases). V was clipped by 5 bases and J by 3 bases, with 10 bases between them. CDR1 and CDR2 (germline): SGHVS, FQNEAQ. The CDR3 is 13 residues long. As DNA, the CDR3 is TGTGCCAGCAGCCCCGGGACGTACTATGGCTACACCTTC. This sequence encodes CASSPGTYYGYTF.

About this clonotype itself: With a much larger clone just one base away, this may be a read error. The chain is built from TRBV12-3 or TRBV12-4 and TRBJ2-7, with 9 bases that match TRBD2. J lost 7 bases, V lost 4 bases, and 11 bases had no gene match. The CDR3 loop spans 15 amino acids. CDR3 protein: CASSYGGGANNEQYF. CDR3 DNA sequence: TGTGCCAGCAGTTACGGCGGGGGGGCCAACAATGAGCAGTACTTC.

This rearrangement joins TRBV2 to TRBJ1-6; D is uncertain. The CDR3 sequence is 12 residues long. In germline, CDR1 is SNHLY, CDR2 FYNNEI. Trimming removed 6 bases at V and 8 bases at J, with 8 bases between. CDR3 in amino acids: CASRTDHSPLHF. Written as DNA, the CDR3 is TGTGCCAGCAGGACGGACCATTCACCCCTCCACTTT.

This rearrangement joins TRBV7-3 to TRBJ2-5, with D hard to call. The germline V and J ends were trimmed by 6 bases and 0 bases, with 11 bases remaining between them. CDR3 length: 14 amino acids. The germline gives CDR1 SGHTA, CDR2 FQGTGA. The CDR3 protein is CASSLPPYQETQYF. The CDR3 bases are TGTGCCAGCAGTTTGCCCCCCTACCAAGAGACCCAGTACTTC.

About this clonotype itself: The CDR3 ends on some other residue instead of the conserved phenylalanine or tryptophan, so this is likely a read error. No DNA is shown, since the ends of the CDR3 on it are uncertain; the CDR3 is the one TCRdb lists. CDR3 in amino acids: CASSLGFG. This sequence joins TRBV7-6 and TRBJ2-7. A total of 8 residues make up the CDR3, ends included. CDR1 is SGHVS and CDR2 is FNYEAQ in the germline V gene.

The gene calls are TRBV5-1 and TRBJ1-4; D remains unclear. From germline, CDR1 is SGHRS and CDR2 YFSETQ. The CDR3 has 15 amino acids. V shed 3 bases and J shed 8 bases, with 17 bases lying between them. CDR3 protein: CASSSGRRQSEKLFF. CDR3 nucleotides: TGCGCCAGCAGCTCAGGACGTCGTCAATCCGAAAAACTGTTTTTT.

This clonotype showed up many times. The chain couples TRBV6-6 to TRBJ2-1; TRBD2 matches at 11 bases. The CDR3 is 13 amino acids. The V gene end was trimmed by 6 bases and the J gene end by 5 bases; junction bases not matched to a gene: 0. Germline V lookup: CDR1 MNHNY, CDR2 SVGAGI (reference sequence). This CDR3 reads CASRGLADNEQFF. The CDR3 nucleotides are TGTGCCAGCAGGGGACTAGCGGACAATGAGCAGTTCTTC.

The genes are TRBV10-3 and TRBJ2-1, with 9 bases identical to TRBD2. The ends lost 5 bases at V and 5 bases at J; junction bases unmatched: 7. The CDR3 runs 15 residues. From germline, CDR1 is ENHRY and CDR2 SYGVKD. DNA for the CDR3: TGTGCCATCAGTTGGGGCGGGGGGGCCGACAATGAGCAGTTCTTC. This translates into CAISWGGGADNEQFF.

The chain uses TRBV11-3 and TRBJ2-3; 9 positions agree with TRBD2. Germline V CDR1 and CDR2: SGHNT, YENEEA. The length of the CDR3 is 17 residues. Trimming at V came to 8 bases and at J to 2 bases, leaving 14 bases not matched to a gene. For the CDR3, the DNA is TGTGCCAGCTCCAAGGGCTCCGGCGGGGGGGTCACAGATACGCAGTATTTT. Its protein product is CASSKGSGGGVTDTQYF.

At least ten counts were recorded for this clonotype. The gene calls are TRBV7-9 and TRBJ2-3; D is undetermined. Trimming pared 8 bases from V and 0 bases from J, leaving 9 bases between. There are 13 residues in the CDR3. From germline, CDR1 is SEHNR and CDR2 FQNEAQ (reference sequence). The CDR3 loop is CASLAASTDTQYF. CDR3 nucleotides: TGTGCCAGCTTGGCCGCTAGCACAGATACGCAGTATTTT.

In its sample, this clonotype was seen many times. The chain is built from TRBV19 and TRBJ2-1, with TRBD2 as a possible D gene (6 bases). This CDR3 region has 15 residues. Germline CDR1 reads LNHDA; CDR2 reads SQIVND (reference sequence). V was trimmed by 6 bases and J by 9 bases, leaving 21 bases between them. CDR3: CASRGPGEPRFEQFF. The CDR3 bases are TGTGCCAGTAGGGGGCCGGGAGAACCACGCTTTGAGCAGTTCTTC.

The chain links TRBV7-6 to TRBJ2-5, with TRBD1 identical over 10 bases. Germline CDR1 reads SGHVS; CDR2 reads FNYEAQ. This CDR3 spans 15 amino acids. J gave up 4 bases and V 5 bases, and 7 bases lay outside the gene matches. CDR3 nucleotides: TGTGCCAGCAGCGAACCGGGACAGGGGAGAGAGACCCAGTACTTC. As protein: CASSEPGQGRETQYF.

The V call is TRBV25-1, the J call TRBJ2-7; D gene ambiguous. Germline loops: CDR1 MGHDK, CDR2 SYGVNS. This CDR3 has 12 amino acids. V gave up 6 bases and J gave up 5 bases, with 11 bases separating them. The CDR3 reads CASSPSVNEQYF. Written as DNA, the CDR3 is TGTGCCAGCAGCCCCTCCGTGAACGAGCAGTACTTC.

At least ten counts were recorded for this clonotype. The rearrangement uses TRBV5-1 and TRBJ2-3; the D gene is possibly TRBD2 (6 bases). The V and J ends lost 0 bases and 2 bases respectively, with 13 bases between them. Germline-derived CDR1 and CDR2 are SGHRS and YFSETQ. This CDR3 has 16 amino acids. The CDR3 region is CASSLAIAEFTDTQYF. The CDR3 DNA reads TGCGCCAGCAGCTTGGCCATAGCGGAGTTCACAGATACGCAGTATTTT.

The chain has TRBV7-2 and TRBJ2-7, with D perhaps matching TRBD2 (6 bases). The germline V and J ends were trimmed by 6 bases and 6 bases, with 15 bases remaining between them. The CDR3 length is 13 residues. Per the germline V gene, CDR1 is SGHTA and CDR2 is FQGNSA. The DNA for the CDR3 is TGTGCCAGCAGGCATTTTGGAGGGGTCGAGCAGTACTTC. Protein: CASRHFGGVEQYF.

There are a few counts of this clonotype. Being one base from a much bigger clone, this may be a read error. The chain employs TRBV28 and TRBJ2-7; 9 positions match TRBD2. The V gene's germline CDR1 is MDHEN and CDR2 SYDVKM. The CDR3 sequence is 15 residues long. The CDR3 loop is CASRLRLAESYEQHF. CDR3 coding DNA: TGTGCCAGCAGACTCCGACTAGCGGAGTCCTACGAGCAGCACTTC.

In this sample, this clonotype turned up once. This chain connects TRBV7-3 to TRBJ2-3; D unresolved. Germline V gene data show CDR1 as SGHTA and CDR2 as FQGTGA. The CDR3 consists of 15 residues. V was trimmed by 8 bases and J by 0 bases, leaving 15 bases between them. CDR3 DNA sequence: TGTGCCAGCGGGGTGGCCCGACCTAGCACAGATACGCAGTATTTT. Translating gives CASGVARPSTDTQYF.

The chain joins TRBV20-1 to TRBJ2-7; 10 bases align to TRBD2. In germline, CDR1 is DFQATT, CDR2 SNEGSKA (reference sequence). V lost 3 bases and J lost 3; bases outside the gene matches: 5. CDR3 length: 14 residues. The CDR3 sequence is CSAREASGGYEQYF. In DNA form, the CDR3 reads TGCAGTGCTAGGGAGGCTAGCGGGGGCTACGAGCAGTACTTC.

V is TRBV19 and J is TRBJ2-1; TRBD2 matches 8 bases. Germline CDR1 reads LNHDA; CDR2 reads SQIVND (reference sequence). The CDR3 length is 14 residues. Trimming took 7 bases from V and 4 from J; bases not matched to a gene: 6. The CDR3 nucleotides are TGTGCCAGTACATCTAGCGGGCCATACAATGAGCAGTTCTTC. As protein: CASTSSGPYNEQFF. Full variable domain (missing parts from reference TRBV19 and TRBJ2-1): DGGITQSPKYLFRKEGQNVTLSCEQNLNHDAMYWYRQDPGQGLRLIYYSQIVNDFQKGDIAEGYSVSREKKESFPLTVTSAQKNPTAFYLCASTSSGPYNEQFFGPGTRLTVL.

This CDR3 reads CAISEGQVLASQYF. CDR3 coding DNA: TGTGCCATCAGTGAGGGACAGGTGTTAGCTTCCCAGTACTTC. The gene calls are TRBV10-3 and TRBJ2-5; 7 nucleotides agree with TRBD1. J was trimmed by 9 bases and V by 2 bases; bases with no gene match: 9. This CDR3 spans 14 amino acids. Germline loops: CDR1 ENHRY, CDR2 SYGVKD.

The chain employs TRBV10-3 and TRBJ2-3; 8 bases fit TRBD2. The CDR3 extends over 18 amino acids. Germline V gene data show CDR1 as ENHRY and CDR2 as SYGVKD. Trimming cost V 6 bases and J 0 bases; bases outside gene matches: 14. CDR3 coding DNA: TGTGCCATCAGATTAACTAGCGTACGGGGGGGGAGCACAGATACGCAGTATTTT. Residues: CAIRLTSVRGGSTDTQYF.

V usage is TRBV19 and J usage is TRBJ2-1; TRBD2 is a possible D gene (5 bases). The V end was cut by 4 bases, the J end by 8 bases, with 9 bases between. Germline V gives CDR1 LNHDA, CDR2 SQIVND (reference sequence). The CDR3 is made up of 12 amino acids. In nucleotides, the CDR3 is TGTGCCAGTAGTAATCGAGGGTATGAGCAGTTCTTC. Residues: CASSNRGYEQFF.

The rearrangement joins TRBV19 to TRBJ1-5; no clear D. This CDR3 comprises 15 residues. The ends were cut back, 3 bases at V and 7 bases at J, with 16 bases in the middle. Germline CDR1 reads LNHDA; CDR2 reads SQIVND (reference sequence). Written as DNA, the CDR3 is TGTGCCAGTAGTATCGGCTTAGGGCCAGGCCAGCCCCAGCATTTT. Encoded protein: CASSIGLGPGQPQHF.

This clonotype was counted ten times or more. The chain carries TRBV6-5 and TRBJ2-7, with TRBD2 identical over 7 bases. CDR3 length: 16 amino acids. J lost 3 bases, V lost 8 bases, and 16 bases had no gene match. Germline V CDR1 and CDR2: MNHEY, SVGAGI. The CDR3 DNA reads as TGTGCCAGCTCTCCTTCAACGGGCGGCGGGAGCTACGAGCAGTACTTC. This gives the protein CASSPSTGGGSYEQYF.

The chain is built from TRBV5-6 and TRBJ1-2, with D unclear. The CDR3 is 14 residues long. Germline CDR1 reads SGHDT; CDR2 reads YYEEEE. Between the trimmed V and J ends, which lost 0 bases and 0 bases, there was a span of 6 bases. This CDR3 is CASSLGATNYGYTF. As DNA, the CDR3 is TGTGCCAGCAGCTTGGGTGCAACTAACTATGGCTACACCTTC.

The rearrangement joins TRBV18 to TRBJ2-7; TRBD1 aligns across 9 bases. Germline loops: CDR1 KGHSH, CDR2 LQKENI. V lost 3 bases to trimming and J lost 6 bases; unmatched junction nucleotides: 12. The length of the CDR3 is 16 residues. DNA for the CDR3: TGTGCCAGCTCACCGTCGCGGGGACAGGGTTTAAGCGAGCAGTACTTC. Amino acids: CASSPSRGQGLSEQYF.